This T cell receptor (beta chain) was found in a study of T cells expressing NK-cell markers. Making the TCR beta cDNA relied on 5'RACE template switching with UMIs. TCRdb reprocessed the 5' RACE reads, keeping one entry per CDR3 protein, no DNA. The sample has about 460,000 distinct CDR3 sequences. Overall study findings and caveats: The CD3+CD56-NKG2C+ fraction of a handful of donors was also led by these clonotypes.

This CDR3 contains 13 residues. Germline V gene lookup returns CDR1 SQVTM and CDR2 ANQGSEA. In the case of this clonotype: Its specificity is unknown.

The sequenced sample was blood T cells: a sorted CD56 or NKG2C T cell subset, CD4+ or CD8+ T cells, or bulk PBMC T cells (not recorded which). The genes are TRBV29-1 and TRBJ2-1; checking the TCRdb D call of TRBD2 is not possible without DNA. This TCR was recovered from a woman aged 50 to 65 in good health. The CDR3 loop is CSGTSGSGREQFF.